This T cell receptor delta chain was documented in a study of Vδ1+ human thymocytes. Findings and caveats of the study: In the thymus, TRG and TRD repertoires looked highly polyclonal with Gaussian CDR3 lengths.

By sample share, this clone is medium-sized (0.01 to 0.1%). Its specificity is unknown. The CDR3 consists of 21 residues. Trimming cost V 1 base and J 0 bases, with 27 bases left between them. Germline CDR1 TSWWSYY, CDR2 QGS. The template was reverse-transcribed extracted RNA. Multiplex PCR used pooled V-gene forward primers and a constant-region reverse primer to amplify CDR3s. TCRdb reran clone calling via CATT on the multiplex PCR reads. The sample carries about 25,000 delta-chain clones, roughly 29% recorded once. V and J are TRDV1 and TRDJ1; no clear D gene. This receptor was taken from a boy younger than two who had congenital heart surgery. The sequencing sample was made of Vdelta1+ gamma-delta thymocytes from the thymus. The subset was: FACS-sorted CD3+ TCRalphabeta- TCRVdelta1+ TCRVdelta2- thymocytes. CDR3 in amino acids: CALGERRLLLVHRVHTDKLIF. The CDR3 DNA reads TGTGCTCTTGGGGAACGACGACTATTGTTAGTACACCGCGTCCACACCGATAAACTCATCTTT.